Sequencing of this T cell receptor (beta chain) was carried out in a study of technical replicates of blood from a handful of donors. The V end lost 2 bases, the J end lost 4 bases, and 18 bases lay between the germline ends. The germline gives CDR1 MDHEN, CDR2 SYDVKM. This CDR3 is 17 amino acids long. Assay: immunoSEQ multiplex PCR; the TCRdb copy retains only in-frame clones and omits some. The table records about 88,000 clones, 80% to 95% of them present only once. The TCR sequence derives from a human donor in good health. The sequenced sample consisted of T cells isolated from PBMCs. The chain is built from TRBV28 and TRBJ2-1; possibly TRBD2 for D (6 bases). CDR3 in amino acids: CASSLITAGRGYNEQFF. The CDR3 nucleotides read TGTGCCAGCAGTTTAATAACGGCGGGGCGCGGGTACAATGAGCAGTTCTTC.